The T cell receptor (beta chain) described here comes from a study of early T cells in non-severe SARS-CoV-2 infection. About the research overall: The study sequenced bulk RNA from unsorted whole blood, with chains unpaired.

Details on this clonotype: Its target is unknown.

Points from the study as a whole: VDJdb matches were skewed toward anti-spike CD8 T cell responses.

Individual cDNA molecules were tagged with unique molecular identifiers, the study reported. TCRdb analysed the 5' RACE reads with MiXCR anew, one entry per CDR3 protein. The sample shows 71,000 or so distinct CDR3 sequences, about an eighth of them seen only once. V shed 2 bases and J shed 0 bases, with 6 bases lying between them. The CDR3 sequence is 13 residues long. CDR1 is DFQATT, CDR2 SNEGSKA, per germline (reference sequence). The sequencing sample was made of whole blood. This chain uses TRBV20-1 with TRBJ2-3; D is undetermined. This TCR was sampled from an adult who was a healthcare worker with PCR-confirmed SARS-CoV-2 infection or an uninfected control (not recorded which). CDR3 in DNA: TGCAGTGCTAGAACGGTTAGCACAGATACGCAGTATTTT. It codes for CSARTVSTDTQYF.